A selection of T cell receptor beta chains follows, all from one sample in a study of blood T cell repertoires in COVID-19. Profiled with immunoSEQ multiplex PCR; TCRdb holds only in-frame clones, not every one. This sample has roughly 480,000 clones, with about 88% found just once. Source material: peripheral blood. These receptors came from a man between 18 and 35 years old with COVID-19, enrolled during active disease. Each CDR3 is given with its conserved first and last residue. D genes are given only for firm matches. The size of a clone is reported for some rows only, either as once, few or many, or as a class for expanded clones.

clone_size j_call d_call v_call cdr3_length cdr3_aa cdr3_nt
- TRBJ2-1 - TRBV5-8 15 CASSFGARGRAEQFF TGTGCCAGCAGCTTTGGGGCTAGGGGAAGGGCTGAGCAGTTCTTC
- TRBJ2-3 - TRBV7-9 16 CASSFAGALVADTQYF TGTGCCAGCAGCTTTGCAGGGGCCTTAGTAGCAGATACGCAGTATTTT
- TRBJ2-4 - TRBV6-5 15 CASSYSPGVRDIQYF TGTGCCAGCAGTTATTCTCCGGGGGTCAGGGACATTCAGTACTTC
- TRBJ2-1 TRBD2 TRBV12-3/TRBV12-4 13 CASLAGGYNEQFF TGTGCCAGTCTAGCGGGGGGGTACAATGAGCAGTTCTTC
few TRBJ2-7 - TRBV4-2 14 CASSQEWRAYEQYF TGTGCCAGCAGCCAAGAATGGCGGGCCTACGAGCAGTACTTC
- TRBJ1-3 TRBD1 TRBV19 18 CASRSAPQGGASGNTIYF TGTGCCAGTAGGTCTGCCCCCCAAGGGGGCGCATCTGGAAACACCATATATTTT
once TRBJ2-2 - TRBV2 11 CASVAVEELFF TGTGCCAGTGTAGCGGTCGAGGAGCTGTTTTTT
- TRBJ2-1 TRBD2 TRBV3-1/TRBV3-2 15 CASSPPGTSDNEQFF TGTGCCAGCAGCCCTCCTGGGACTAGTGACAATGAGCAGTTCTTC
- TRBJ1-6 - TRBV2 14 CASSEAANNSPLHF TGTGCCAGCAGTGAGGCGGCGAATAATTCACCCCTCCACTTT
- TRBJ2-6 - TRBV10-3 14 CAIGQPSGANVLTF TGTGCCATAGGACAGCCTTCTGGGGCCAACGTCCTGACTTTC
- TRBJ2-7 TRBD1 TRBV18 15 CASSEGGASRYEQYF TGTGCCAGCTCAGAAGGGGGCGCCTCTCGGTACGAGCAGTACTTC
- TRBJ1-4 TRBD1 TRBV7-9 16 CASSKDRGLVGEKLFF TGTGCCAGCAGCAAAGACAGGGGGCTGGTCGGTGAAAAACTGTTTTTT
- TRBJ1-1 - TRBV28 13 CASSPLTGAEAFF TGTGCCAGCAGCCCTTTGACGGGTGCCGAAGCTTTCTTT
- TRBJ2-2 TRBD2 TRBV24-1 18 CATSDGLAGAPRTGELFF TGTGCCACCAGTGATGGACTAGCGGGAGCCCCGAGAACCGGGGAGCTGTTTTTT
- TRBJ2-7 - TRBV19 12 CASRAHSYEQYF TGTGCCAGTAGGGCACACTCCTACGAGCAGTACTTC
once TRBJ2-2 - TRBV9 14 CASSVSLSTGELFF TGTGCCAGCAGCGTTTCACTATCGACCGGGGAGCTGTTTTTT
- TRBJ2-5 TRBD2 TRBV15 14 CATSRGTSVETQYF TGTGCCACCAGCAGAGGGACTAGCGTTGAGACCCAGTACTTC
- TRBJ1-6 - TRBV5-6 15 CASSRAPGDNSPLHF TGTGCCAGCAGTCGTGCACCGGGAGATAATTCACCCCTCCACTTT
- TRBJ2-7 TRBD2 TRBV7-9 16 CASSLAAGGAGYEQYF TGTGCCAGCAGCTTAGCGGCGGGAGGGGCAGGCTACGAGCAGTACTTC
- TRBJ2-5 TRBD2 TRBV5-4 15 CASSPPGGGKETQYF TGTGCCAGCAGCCCCCCGGGCGGGGGTAAAGAGACCCAGTACTTC
- TRBJ1-6 TRBD1 TRBV28 14 CASRPGQNNSPLHF TGTGCCAGTCGACCGGGACAGAATAATTCACCCCTCCACTTT
- TRBJ1-5 TRBD1 TRBV30 14 CAWTRGQSNQPQHF TGTGCCTGGACCCGGGGACAGAGCAATCAGCCCCAGCATTTT
- TRBJ2-7 - TRBV6-1 13 CASSPTWSGEQYF TGTGCCAGCAGTCCCACGTGGTCGGGTGAGCAGTACTTC
- TRBJ1-2 TRBD1 TRBV10-3 15 CAISETTGVFYGYTF TGTGCCATCAGTGAGACGACAGGGGTGTTCTATGGCTACACCTTC
- TRBJ2-2 - TRBV5-4 13 CAFGQLNTGELFF TGTGCCTTTGGACAGCTGAACACCGGGGAGCTGTTTTTT
- TRBJ2-3 - TRBV5-8 15 CASSSDDRSTDTQYF TGTGCCAGCAGCTCCGACGACAGAAGCACAGATACGCAGTATTTT
- TRBJ2-1 - TRBV11-3 16 CASGALAESSYNEQFF TGTGCCAGCGGGGCCTTAGCGGAAAGCTCCTACAATGAGCAGTTCTTC
- TRBJ2-2 - TRBV27 17 CASSLGLGRATTGELFF TGTGCCAGCAGTTTGGGGCTTGGCAGGGCTACCACCGGGGAGCTGTTTTTT
- TRBJ1-6 - TRBV5-4 14 CASSQMTGKSPLHF TGTGCCAGCAGCCAGATGACGGGGAAATCACCCCTCCACTTT
- TRBJ2-1 - TRBV7-2 17 CASSRRPLGTSDNEQFF TGTGCCAGCAGCCGCAGGCCCCTTGGGACAAGCGACAATGAGCAGTTCTTC
once TRBJ1-1 - TRBV5-4 16 CASSRSSAGGNAEAFF TGTGCCAGCAGCAGGTCCTCAGCCGGGGGGAACGCTGAAGCTTTCTTT
- TRBJ1-1 - TRBV27 14 CASSLSFHMGEAFF TGTGCCAGCAGTTTATCCTTCCACATGGGCGAAGCTTTCTTT
- TRBJ2-3 - TRBV2 11 CASSTRDTQYF TGTGCCAGCTCTACGAGAGATACGCAGTATTTT
- TRBJ1-4 - TRBV15 13 CATSRDHNEKLFF TGTGCCACCAGCAGAGATCATAATGAAAAACTGTTTTTT
- TRBJ1-5 TRBD1 TRBV6-5 15 CASSPTGQGDQPQHF TGTGCCAGCAGCCCGACGGGACAGGGTGATCAGCCCCAGCATTTT
- TRBJ2-5 TRBD1 TRBV7-2 15 CASSLRQGAAETQYF TGTGCCAGCAGCTTACGGCAGGGGGCGGCGGAGACCCAGTACTTC
once TRBJ2-2 - TRBV19 16 CASSIEAGLGTGELFF TGTGCCAGTAGTATAGAGGCGGGCCTCGGGACCGGGGAGCTGTTTTTT